Listed below are T cell receptor beta chains from one sample, sequenced in a study of T-cell memory formation after mild COVID-19. From the 5' RACE reads, TCRdb called clonotypes with MiXCR, one entry per CDR3 protein. This sample yields some 340,000 distinct CDR3 sequences, of which 10% to 15% are seen a single time; over 20% belongs to the top ten. The source material was PBMCs or a T cell subset sorted from them (not recorded which). These TCRs come from a man aged 18 to 30 who had mild COVID-19 (a few samples of this study predate the infection). Cell type and time point are not known. The CDR3 runs from the conserved cysteine through the conserved F or W. The D gene is left open where the match is weak. Where a row states a size, it is once, few, many or the class of an expanded clone; other rows omit it.

D gene: NA; clone size: few; V gene: TRBV28; J gene: TRBJ2-2; CDR3 DNA: TGTGCCAGCAGGGGGGGCCCGGGGAACACCGGGGAGCTGTTTTTT; CDR3 protein: CASRGGPGNTGELFF
D gene: TRBD2; clone size: few; V gene: TRBV6-5; J gene: TRBJ2-1; CDR3 DNA: TGTGCCAGCAGTTACTGGGCGGGGGGACCCTACAATGAGCAGTTCTTC; CDR3 protein: CASSYWAGGPYNEQFF
D gene: NA; clone size: many; V gene: TRBV6-5; J gene: TRBJ1-1; CDR3 DNA: TGTGCCAGCAGTTCTCAGGTATACACTGAAGCTTTCTTT; CDR3 protein: CASSSQVYTEAFF
D gene: NA; clone size: few; V gene: TRBV15; J gene: TRBJ1-2; CDR3 DNA: TGTGCCACCAGCAGGGACCTTGACAGAACCTATGGCTACACCTTC; CDR3 protein: CATSRDLDRTYGYTF
D gene: TRBD1; clone size: few; V gene: TRBV7-7; J gene: TRBJ2-1; CDR3 DNA: TGTGCCAGCAGCGGGGACAGGCACAATGAGCAGTTCTTC; CDR3 protein: CASSGDRHNEQFF
D gene: NA; clone size: NA; V gene: TRBV18; J gene: TRBJ1-5; CDR3 DNA: TGTGCCAGCTCACCTAAAGCACCACCGAGGGGAAACCAGCCCCAGCATTTT; CDR3 protein: CASSPKAPPRGNQPQHF
D gene: NA; clone size: NA; V gene: TRBV7-6; J gene: TRBJ1-1; CDR3 DNA: TGTGCCAGCAGCTTAGCTACAGGGTTAGGAGGCGTAGCTTTCTTT; CDR3 protein: CASSLATGLGGVAFF
D gene: NA; clone size: many; V gene: TRBV7-2; J gene: TRBJ1-1; CDR3 DNA: TGTGCCAGCAGCTTGGTGGCCACTGAAGCTTTCTTT; CDR3 protein: CASSLVATEAFF
D gene: NA; clone size: many; V gene: TRBV9; J gene: TRBJ2-3; CDR3 DNA: TGTGCCAGCAGCGTAGGAGTGGGCACAGATACGCAGTATTTT; CDR3 protein: CASSVGVGTDTQYF
D gene: NA; clone size: few; V gene: TRBV4-3; J gene: TRBJ2-4; CDR3 DNA: TGCGCCAGCAGCCAAGATCTGGGCCCGACCTTAGCCAAAAACATTCAGTACTTC; CDR3 protein: CASSQDLGPTLAKNIQYF
D gene: NA; clone size: few; V gene: TRBV4-1; J gene: TRBJ2-7; CDR3 DNA: TGCGCCAGCAGCCAAGTTCAGGGGTGGTACGAGCAGTACTTC; CDR3 protein: CASSQVQGWYEQYF
D gene: NA; clone size: few; V gene: TRBV7-2; J gene: TRBJ2-3; CDR3 DNA: TGTGCCAGCAGCTTGCGCAGGGCCCCAGATACGCAGTATTTT; CDR3 protein: CASSLRRAPDTQYF
D gene: TRBD1; clone size: NA; V gene: TRBV12-3/TRBV12-4; J gene: TRBJ1-5; CDR3 DNA: TGTGCCAGCAGTCCCGGCGACAGGGTGCGTCAGCCCCAGCATTTT; CDR3 protein: CASSPGDRVRQPQHF
D gene: TRBD1; clone size: NA; V gene: TRBV18; J gene: TRBJ1-5; CDR3 DNA: TGTGCCAGCTCACCAAGAGACAGGGAGGGCAATCAGCCCCAGCATTTT; CDR3 protein: CASSPRDREGNQPQHF